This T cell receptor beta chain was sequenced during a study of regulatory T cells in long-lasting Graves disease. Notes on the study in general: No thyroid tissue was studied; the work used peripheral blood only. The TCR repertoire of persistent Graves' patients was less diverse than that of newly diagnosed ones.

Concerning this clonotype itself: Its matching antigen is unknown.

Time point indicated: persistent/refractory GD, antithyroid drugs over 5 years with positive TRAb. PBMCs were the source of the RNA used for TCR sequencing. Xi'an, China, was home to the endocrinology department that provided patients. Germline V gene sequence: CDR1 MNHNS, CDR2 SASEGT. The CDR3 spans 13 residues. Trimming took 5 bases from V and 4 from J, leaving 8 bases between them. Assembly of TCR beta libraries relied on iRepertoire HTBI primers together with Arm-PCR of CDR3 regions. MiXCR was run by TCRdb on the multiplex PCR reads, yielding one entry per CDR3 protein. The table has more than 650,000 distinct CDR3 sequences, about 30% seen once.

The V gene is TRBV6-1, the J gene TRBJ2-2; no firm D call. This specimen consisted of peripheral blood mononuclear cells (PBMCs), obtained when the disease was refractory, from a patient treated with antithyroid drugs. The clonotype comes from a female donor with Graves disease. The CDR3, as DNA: TGTGCCAGCAGTCGCTCAGCCACCGGGGAGCTGTTTTTT. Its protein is CASSRSATGELFF.